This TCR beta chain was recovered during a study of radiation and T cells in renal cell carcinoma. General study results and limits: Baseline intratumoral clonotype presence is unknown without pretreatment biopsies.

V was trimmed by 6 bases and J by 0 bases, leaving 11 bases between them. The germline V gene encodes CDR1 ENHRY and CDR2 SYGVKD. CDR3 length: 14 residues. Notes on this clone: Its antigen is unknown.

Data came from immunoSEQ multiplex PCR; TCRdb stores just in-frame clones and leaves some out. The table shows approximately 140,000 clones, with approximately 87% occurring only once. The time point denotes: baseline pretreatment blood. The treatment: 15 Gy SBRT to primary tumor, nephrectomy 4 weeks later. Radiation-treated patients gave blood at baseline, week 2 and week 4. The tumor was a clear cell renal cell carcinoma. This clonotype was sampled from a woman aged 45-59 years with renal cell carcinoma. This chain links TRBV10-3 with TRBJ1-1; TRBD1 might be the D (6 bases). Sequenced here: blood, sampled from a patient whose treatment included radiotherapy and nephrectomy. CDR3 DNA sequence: TGTGCCATCAGAGTTACAGGGCTGAACACTGAAGCTTTCTTT. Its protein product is CAIRVTGLNTEAFF.